Shown below are 14 T cell receptor beta chains from a single sample sequenced in a study of blood T cell repertoires in COVID-19. The repertoire was sequenced with immunoSEQ multiplex PCR; TCRdb's copy has only in-frame clones and lacks some. This repertoire shows more than 150,000 clones, roughly 89% found once; its top ten account for 0.62%. The sequencing sample was made of peripheral blood. These TCRs come from a man aged 50-59 years with acute or convalescent COVID-19.

The chain couples TRBV6-5 to TRBJ1-5; 12 positions agree with TRBD1. The V gene's germline CDR1 is MNHEY and CDR2 SVGAGI. The CDR3 length is 13 residues. The V segment lost 6 bases and the J segment 15 bases; nucleotides outside the gene matches: 9. CDR3 nucleotide sequence: TGTGCCAGCAGAACTCCGGGACAGGGGGCAATGCATTTT. The encoded protein is CASRTPGQGAMHF.

This sequence joins TRBV5-1 and TRBJ1-1, with 9 bases identical to TRBD1. The CDR3 contains 14 residues. CDR1 SGHRS and CDR2 YFSETQ come from the germline V gene. V was clipped by 4 bases and J by 2 bases; unmatched bases: 3. The DNA of the CDR3 is TGCGCCAGCAGCGTGGACAGGGGAAACACTGAAGCTTTCTTT. Translation: CASSVDRGNTEAFF.

The table lists this clone with a few counts. CDR3: CASSQGINQPQHF. In nucleotides, the CDR3 is TGTGCCAGTAGCCAGGGCATCAATCAGCCCCAGCATTTT. The chain links TRBV19 to TRBJ1-5, with a tentative D call TRBD1 (5 bases). The CDR3 spans 13 residues. The ends were cut back, 6 bases at V and 3 bases at J, with 9 bases in the middle. Germline V gene data show CDR1 as LNHDA and CDR2 as SQIVND (reference sequence).

CDR3 bases: TGTGCCAGCAGCAATAGTCAGGCCACCGGGGAGCTGTTTTTT. Translating gives CASSNSQATGELFF. The rearrangement joins TRBV21-1 to TRBJ2-2; TRBD1, the table's D call, lacks a check against the DNA. TRBV21-1 is a pseudogene segment. There are 14 residues in the CDR3.

This chain joins TRBV28 and TRBJ2-3; 9 nucleotides match TRBD1. Germline V gene data show CDR1 as MDHEN and CDR2 as SYDVKM. The CDR3 extends over 15 amino acids. V was pared by 3 bases and J by 1 base, with 2 bases of the junction left unmatched. The CDR3 sequence: CASSFRDRGTDTQYF. The DNA of the CDR3 is TGTGCCAGCAGTTTTAGGGACAGGGGCACAGATACGCAGTATTTT.

The V and J genes are TRBV6-5 and TRBJ2-7; 7 bases agree with TRBD1. Looked up from germline, CDR1 is MNHEY and CDR2 is SVGAGI. Trimming took 6 bases from V and 3 from J; bases not matched to a gene: 8. The CDR3 runs to 14 residues. The CDR3 here is CASSPGQAHYEQYV. The CDR3 nucleotides read TGTGCCAGCAGCCCCGGACAGGCGCACTACGAGCAGTACGTC.

The rearrangement links TRBV30 to TRBJ2-7, with TRBD2 matching 9 bases. The germline V gene has CDR1 GTSNPN and CDR2 SVGIG (reference sequence). The J segment lost 1 base and the V segment lost 0 bases, leaving 4 bases of the junction unmatched. This CDR3 contains 15 residues. Written as DNA, the CDR3 is TGTGCCTGGAGTGTGCCTAGCGGGAATTCCTACGAGCAGTACTTC. Translated: CAWSVPSGNSYEQYF. Looking up the rest from reference TRBV30 and TRBJ2-7 gives the full variable domain: SQTIHQWPATLVQPVGSPLSLECTVEGTSNPNLYWYRQAAGRGLQLLFYSVGIGQISSEVPQNLSASRPQDRQFILSSKKLLLSDSGFYLCAWSVPSGNSYEQYFGPGTRLTVT.

This rearrangement joins TRBV6-5 to TRBJ2-7; TRBD1 is a possible D gene (6 bases). The CDR3 consists of 15 residues. Trimming cost V 6 bases and J 2 bases, with 17 bases left between them. Germline V gives CDR1 MNHEY, CDR2 SVGAGI. The CDR3 nucleotides read TGTGCCAGCAGGCCAGGAGCAGGGGAGACCTACGAGCAGTACGTC. It specifies CASRPGAGETYEQYV.

The CDR3 DNA sequence: TGTGCCAGCAGTGGATATAGCGGGGGGGTATGGACCGGGGAGCTGTTTTTT. Translating gives CASSGYSGGVWTGELFF. The gene calls are TRBV25-1 and TRBJ2-2; TRBD2 aligns across 11 bases. V was clipped by 4 bases and J by 5 bases; unmatched bases: 9. Per germline, CDR1 MGHDK and CDR2 SYGVNS. This CDR3 has 17 amino acids.

The rearrangement links TRBV6-5 to TRBJ2-3, with TRBD2 matching over 8 bases. Germline V CDR1 and CDR2: MNHEY, SVGAGI. V lost 5 bases, J lost 1 base, and 5 bases stayed unmatched. This CDR3 region has 15 residues. The CDR3 bases are TGTGCCAGCAGTCCCGGGAGGGGCGGCACAGATACGCAGTATTTT. It translates to CASSPGRGGTDTQYF.

The rearrangement links TRBV5-1 to TRBJ2-5, with TRBD2 identical over 9 bases. The CDR3 totals 14 residues. Losses at the gene ends were 4 bases for V and 4 bases for J; bases not matched to a gene: 5. The germline CDR1 and CDR2 sequences are SGHRS and YFSETQ. Here the CDR3 DNA reads TGCGCCAGCAGCGATATAGCGGGGGTAGAGACCCAGTACTTC. Its protein product is CASSDIAGVETQYF.

The J gene is TRBJ1-1, the V gene TRBV29-1; TRBD1 aligns across 11 bases. The CDR3 contains 14 residues. After removal of 5 bases from V and 5 bases from J, the junction contained 7 bases not matched to a gene. Per germline, CDR1 SQVTM and CDR2 ANQGSEA. CDR3 in amino acids: CSVRTGGAGTEAFF. The CDR3 DNA follows: TGCAGCGTTCGGACAGGGGGCGCGGGGACTGAAGCTTTCTTT.

This chain joins TRBV7-9 and TRBJ1-1; no clear D. V was trimmed by 0 bases and J by 5 bases, leaving 7 bases between them. CDR1 and CDR2 from the germline V gene are SEHNR and FQNEAQ (reference sequence). The CDR3 is 13 amino acids. The CDR3 DNA reads as TGTGCCAGCAGCTTAGCTGGGGAGACTGAAGCTTTCTTT. The encoded protein is CASSLAGETEAFF.

On this clone: Other DNA sequences of this sample code for an identical CDR3. This sequence joins TRBV19 and TRBJ1-1; D perhaps matches TRBD1 (5 bases). CDR3 length equals 14 residues. Germline CDR1 and CDR2: LNHDA and SQIVND (reference sequence). Trimming took 6 bases from V and 2 from J, leaving 13 bases between them. The CDR3 bases are TGTGCCAGTAGCGTAACAGGTGTCAACACTGAAGCTTTCTTT. Amino acid sequence: CASSVTGVNTEAFF.